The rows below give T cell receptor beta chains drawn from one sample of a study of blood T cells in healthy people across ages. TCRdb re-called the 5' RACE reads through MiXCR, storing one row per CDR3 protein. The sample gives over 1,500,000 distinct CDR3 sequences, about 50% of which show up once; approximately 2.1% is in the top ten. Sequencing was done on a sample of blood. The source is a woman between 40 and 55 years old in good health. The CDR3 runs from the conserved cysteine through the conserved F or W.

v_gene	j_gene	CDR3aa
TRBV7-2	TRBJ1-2	CASSLDVSNYGYTF
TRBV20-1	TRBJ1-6	CSARDRDSYNSPLHF
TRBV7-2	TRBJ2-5	CASSSLRSRGEQYF
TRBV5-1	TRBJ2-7	CASTEPGWNEQYF
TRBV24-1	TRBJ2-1	CATSDQEAGGYNEQFF
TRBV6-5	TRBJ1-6	CASSYRGTGRYSPLHF
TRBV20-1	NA	CSARPLAAYNEQYF
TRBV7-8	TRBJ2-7	CACSWPSGGGTSSYEQYF
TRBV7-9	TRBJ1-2	CASSPPLIEKRPYGYTF
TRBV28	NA	CASSLISKTPYEQYF
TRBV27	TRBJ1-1	CGSSLYTGTANTEAFF
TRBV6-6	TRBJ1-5	CASSDTGDQPQHF
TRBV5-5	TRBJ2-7	CASSPGRVRRDEQYF
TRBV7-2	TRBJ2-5	CASSLAQASGGGYQETQYF
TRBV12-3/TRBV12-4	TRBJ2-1	CASSLRGTGGGGEQFF
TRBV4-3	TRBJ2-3	CASSQEGGLAGTTDTQYF
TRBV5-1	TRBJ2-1	CASTRTSGGAYNEQFF
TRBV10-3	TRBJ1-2	CAIRGDSESYGCTF
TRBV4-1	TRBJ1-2	CASSQEAGNGYTF
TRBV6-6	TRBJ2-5	CASSYSQRGAVETQYF
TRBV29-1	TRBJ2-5	CSVDLAKAHNEQYF
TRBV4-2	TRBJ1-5	CASSQVGSNQPQHF
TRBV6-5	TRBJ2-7	CASSYSFGGGDHEQYF
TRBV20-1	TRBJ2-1	CSAPSGGASTKPIEQFF
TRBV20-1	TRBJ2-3	CSAPTLAGAVDTQYF
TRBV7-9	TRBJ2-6	CAGGQGIFGANVLTF
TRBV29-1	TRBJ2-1	CSVGILVDEQFF
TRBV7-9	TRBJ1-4	CASSLLGDEKLFF
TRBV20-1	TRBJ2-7	CSARDEGRTIYEQYF
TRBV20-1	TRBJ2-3	CSAETLAGRTDTQYF
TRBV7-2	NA	CASSFGGPDEQYF
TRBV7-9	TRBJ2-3	CASSSDLDTQYF
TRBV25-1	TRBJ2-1	CASSDPDRVYNEQFF
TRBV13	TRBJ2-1	CASSYRDRGPNEQFF
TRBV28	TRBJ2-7	CASTSGNYEQYF
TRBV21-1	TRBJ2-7	CASSDPSDRAISYEQYF
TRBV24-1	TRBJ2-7	CATSDSNPGQGAYEQYF
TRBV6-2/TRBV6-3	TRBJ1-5	CASTPLKAYNQPQHF
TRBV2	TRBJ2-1	CASSERLAGSNEQFF
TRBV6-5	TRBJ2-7	CASSYGGPGGYEQYF
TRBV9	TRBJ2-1	CASSVVGLGKGGGAGNEQFF
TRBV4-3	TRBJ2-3	CASSQDRGESGYSQYF
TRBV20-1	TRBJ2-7	CSASNNYEQYF
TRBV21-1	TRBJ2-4	CASSKERTDKNIQYF
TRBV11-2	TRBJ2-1	CTSSQRGGQVNEQFF
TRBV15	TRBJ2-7	CATSRDGGFSSYEQYF